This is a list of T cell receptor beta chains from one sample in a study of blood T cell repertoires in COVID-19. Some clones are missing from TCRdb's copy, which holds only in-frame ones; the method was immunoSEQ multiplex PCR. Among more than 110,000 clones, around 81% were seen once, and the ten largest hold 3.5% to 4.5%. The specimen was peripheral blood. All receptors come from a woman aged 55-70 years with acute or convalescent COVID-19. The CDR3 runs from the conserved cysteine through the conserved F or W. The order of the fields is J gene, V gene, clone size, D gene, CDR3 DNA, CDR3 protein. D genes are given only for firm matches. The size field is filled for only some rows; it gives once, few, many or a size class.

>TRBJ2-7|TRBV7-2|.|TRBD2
TGTGCCAGCAGCTCAACCCTCACTAGCGGATCGTCCTACGAGCAGTACTTC
CASSSTLTSGSSYEQYF
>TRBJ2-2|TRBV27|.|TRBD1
TGTGCCAGCAGCCGGGACAGGGGTTGGGACACCGGGGAGCTGTTTTTT
CASSRDRGWDTGELFF
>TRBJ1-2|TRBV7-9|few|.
TGTGCCAGCAGCTTAGGCACAGCCTCTGGCTATGGCTACACCTTC
CASSLGTASGYGYTF
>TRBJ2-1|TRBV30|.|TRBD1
TGTGCCTGGAGTTCTACTGACAGGGAAAAGGGATTTTACAATGAGCAGTTCTTC
CAWSSTDREKGFYNEQFF
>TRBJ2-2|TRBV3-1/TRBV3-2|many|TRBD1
TGTGCCAGCAGCCAAATAGTGGGACAGGGCTACACCGGGGAGCTGTTTTTT
CASSQIVGQGYTGELFF
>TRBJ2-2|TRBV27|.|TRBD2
TGTGCCAGCAGTTGGACTAGCGGGAGGTACACCGGGGAGCTGTTTTTT
CASSWTSGRYTGELFF
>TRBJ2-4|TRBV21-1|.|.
TGTGCCAGCAGCAGGAACAGGGGGGCCAAAAACATTCAGTACTTC
CASSRNRGAKNIQYF
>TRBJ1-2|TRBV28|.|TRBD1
TGTGCCAGCAGCCACGGGACAGGGGTTGTCTATGGCTACACCTTC
CASSHGTGVVYGYTF
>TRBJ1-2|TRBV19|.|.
TGTGCCAGTAGTATCCAGTATGGCTACACCTTC
CASSIQYGYTF
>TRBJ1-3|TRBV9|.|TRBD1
TGTGCCAGCAGCGTAGGCCAGGGGGCGCGAGGAAACACCATATATTTT
CASSVGQGARGNTIYF
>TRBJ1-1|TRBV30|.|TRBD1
TGTGCCTGGAGAGATCCGGGACAGATGAACACTGAAGCTTTCTTT
CAWRDPGQMNTEAFF
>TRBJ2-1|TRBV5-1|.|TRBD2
TGCGCCAGCAGCTTGGTTGGTAGCGGGGGGTACAATGAGCAGTTCTTC
CASSLVGSGGYNEQFF
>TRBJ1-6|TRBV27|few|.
TGTGCCAGCAGTTTTACGGGGTTGAGTGGCTCACCCCTCCACTTT
CASSFTGLSGSPLHF
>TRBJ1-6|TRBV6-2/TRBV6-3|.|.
TGTGCCAGCAGTTACACAGGACGTGTTAATTCACCCCTCCACTTT
CASSYTGRVNSPLHF
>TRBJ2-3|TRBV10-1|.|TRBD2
TGCGCCAGCAGTGATTGGGCGGGAGGGAACACAGATACGCAGTATTTT
CASSDWAGGNTDTQYF
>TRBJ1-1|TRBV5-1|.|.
TGCGCCAGCAGTTTACAGGGTGAAGGGAACACTGAAGCTTTCTTT
CASSLQGEGNTEAFF
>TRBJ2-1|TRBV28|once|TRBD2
TGTGCCAGCAGCCAGGGACTAGCGGGACCCAATGAGCAGTTCTTC
CASSQGLAGPNEQFF
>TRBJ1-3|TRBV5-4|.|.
TGTGCCAGCAGCTTGGGGCGACAGAGAACTGGAAACACCATATATTTT
CASSLGRQRTGNTIYF
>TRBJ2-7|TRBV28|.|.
TGTGCCAGCAGCCTAAGGAGAACCTACTCCTACGAGCAGTACTTC
CASSLRRTYSYEQYF
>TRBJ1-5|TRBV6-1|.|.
TGTGCCAGCAGTGAGGGGCAGGGGTTTTCGCAGCCCCAGCATTTT
CASSEGQGFSQPQHF
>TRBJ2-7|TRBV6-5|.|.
TGTGCCAGCAGTTCCGTGTACGAGCAGTACTTC
CASSSVYEQYF
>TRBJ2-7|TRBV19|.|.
TGTGCCAGTAGTATCGAAGGAGGGTACGAGCAGTACTTC
CASSIEGGYEQYF
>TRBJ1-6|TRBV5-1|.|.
TGCGCCAGCAGCTTGGCCGCAGGGCGGAACTCACCCCTCCACTTT
CASSLAAGRNSPLHF
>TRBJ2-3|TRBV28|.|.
TGTGCCATTCAGGGTGTTGTGGATACGCAGTATTTT
CAIQGVVDTQYF
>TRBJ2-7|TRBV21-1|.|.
TGTGCCAGCAGCGCGGGGACAGGGTTTGGCGCAAACGAGCAGTACTTC
CASSAGTGFGANEQYF
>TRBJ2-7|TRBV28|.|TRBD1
TGTGCCAGCAGCCGGGACAGTAACTACGAGCAGTACTTC
CASSRDSNYEQYF
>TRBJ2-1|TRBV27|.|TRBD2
TGTGCCAGCAGTTTGACTAGCGGGAAGTGGAATGAGCAGTTCTTC
CASSLTSGKWNEQFF
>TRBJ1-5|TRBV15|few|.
TGTGCCACCAGCCCTGCGGGCAATCAGCCCCAGCATTTT
CATSPAGNQPQHF
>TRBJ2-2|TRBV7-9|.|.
TGTGCCAGCAGCTTTCCGACAATCCGCGGGGAGCTGTTTTTT
CASSFPTIRGELFF
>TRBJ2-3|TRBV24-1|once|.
TGTGCCACCAGTGTGCAGGGGCCAGATACGCAGTATTTT
CATSVQGPDTQYF
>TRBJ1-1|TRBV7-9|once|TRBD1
TGTGCCAGCAGCCCCGGGACAGAAAACGCTGAAGCTTTCTTT
CASSPGTENAEAFF
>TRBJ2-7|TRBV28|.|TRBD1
TGTGCCAGCAGAAGACAGGGAAGCTCCTACGAGCAGTACTTC
CASRRQGSSYEQYF
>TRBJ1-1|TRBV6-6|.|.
TGTGCCAGCAGTTACGTCGGGGTTGGTCTCGTCACTGAAGCTTTCTTT
CASSYVGVGLVTEAFF
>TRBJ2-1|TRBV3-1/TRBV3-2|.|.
TGTGCCAGCAGCCAACAGGAGGGGCACAATGAGCAGTTCTTC
CASSQQEGHNEQFF
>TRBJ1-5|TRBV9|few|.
TGTGCCAGCAGCTTGACAGGCGGAAGCAATCAGCCCCAGCATTTT
CASSLTGGSNQPQHF
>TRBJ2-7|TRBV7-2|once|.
TGTGCCAGCAGCTTCGGCGACAGATTCTACGAGCAGTACTTC
CASSFGDRFYEQYF
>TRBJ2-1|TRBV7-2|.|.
TGTGCCAGCAGGGAGACGGGGAACAATGAGCAGTTCTTC
CASRETGNNEQFF
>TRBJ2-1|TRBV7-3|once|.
TGTGCCAGCAGTCTCGGGGGAATTGGTGAGCAGTTCTTC
CASSLGGIGEQFF
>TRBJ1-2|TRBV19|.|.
TGTGCCAGCGTCCACAGGACTAACTATGGCTACACCTTC
CASVHRTNYGYTF
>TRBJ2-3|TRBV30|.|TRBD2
TGTGCCTTGGAAAGGAGGGTGGCGGGAGCCACAGATACGCAGTATTTT
CALERRVAGATDTQYF
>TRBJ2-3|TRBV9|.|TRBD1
TGTGCCAGCAGCTTGGGACAGGGACTTTTGACAGATACGCAGTATTTT
CASSLGQGLLTDTQYF
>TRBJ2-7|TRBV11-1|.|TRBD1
TGTGCCAGCAGCTTAGAGTCGGACAGGGGATCCTACGAGCAGTACTTC
CASSLESDRGSYEQYF
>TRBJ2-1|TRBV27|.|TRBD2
TGTGCCAGCAGGGACTGGACTAGCGGGAGTATTGAGCAGTTCTTC
CASRDWTSGSIEQFF
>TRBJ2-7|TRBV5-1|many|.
TGCGCCAGCAGCTTGGCCTCGGGAGTATCCTCCTACGAGCAGTACTTC
CASSLASGVSSYEQYF
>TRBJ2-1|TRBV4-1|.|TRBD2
TGCGCCAGCAGCCAAGGGGCCCGGGGGGGCAATGAGCAGTTCTTC
CASSQGARGGNEQFF
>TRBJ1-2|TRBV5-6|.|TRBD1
TGTGCCAGCAGCCCGACGACAGGGGGAGCCTATGGCTACACCTTC
CASSPTTGGAYGYTF